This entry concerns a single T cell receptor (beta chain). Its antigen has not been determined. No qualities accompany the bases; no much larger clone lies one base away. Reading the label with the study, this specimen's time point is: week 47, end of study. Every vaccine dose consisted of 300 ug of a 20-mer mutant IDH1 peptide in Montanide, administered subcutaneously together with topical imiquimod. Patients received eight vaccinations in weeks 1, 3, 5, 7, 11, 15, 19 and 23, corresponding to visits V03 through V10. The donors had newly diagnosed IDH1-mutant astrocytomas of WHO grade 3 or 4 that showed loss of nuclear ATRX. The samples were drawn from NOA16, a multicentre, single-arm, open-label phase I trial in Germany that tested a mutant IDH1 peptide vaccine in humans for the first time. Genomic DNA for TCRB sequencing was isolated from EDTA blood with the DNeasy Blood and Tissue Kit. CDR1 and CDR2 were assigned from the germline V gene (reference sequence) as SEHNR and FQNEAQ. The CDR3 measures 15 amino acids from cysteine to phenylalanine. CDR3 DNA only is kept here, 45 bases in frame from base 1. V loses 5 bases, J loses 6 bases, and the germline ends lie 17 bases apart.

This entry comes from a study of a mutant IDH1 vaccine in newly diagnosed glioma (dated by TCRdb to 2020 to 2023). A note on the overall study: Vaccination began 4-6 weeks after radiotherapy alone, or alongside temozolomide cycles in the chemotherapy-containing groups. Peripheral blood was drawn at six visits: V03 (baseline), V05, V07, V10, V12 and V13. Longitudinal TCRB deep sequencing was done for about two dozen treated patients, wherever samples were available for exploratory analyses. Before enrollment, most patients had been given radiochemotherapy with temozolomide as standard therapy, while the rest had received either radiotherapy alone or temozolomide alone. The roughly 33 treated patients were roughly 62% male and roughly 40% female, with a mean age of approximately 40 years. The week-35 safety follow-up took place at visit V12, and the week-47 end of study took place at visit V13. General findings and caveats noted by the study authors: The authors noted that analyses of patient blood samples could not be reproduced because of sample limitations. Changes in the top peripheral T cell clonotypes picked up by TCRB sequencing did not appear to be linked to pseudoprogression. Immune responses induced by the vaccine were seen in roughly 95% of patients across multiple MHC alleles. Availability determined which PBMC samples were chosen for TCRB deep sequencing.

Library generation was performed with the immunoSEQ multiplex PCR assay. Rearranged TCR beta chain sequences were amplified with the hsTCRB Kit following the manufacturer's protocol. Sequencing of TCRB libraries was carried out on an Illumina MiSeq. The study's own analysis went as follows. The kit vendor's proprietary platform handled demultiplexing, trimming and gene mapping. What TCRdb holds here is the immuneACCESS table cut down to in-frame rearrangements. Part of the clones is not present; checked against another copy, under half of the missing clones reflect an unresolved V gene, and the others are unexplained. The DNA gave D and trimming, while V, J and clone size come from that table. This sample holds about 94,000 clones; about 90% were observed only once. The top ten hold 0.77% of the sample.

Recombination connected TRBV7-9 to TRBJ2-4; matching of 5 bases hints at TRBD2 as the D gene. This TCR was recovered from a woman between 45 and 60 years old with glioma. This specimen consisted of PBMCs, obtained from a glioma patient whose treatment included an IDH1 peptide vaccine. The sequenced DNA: TGTGCCAGCAGCCCTCGTAGTAGCCTAGCAAACATTCAGTACTTC. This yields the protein CASSPRSSLANIQYF. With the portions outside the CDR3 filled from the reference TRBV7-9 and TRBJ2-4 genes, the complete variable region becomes DTGVSQNPRHKITKRGQNVTFRCDPISEHNRLYWYRQTLGQGPEFLTYFQNEAQLEKSRLLSDRFSAERPKGSFSTLEIQRTEQGDSAMYLCASSPRSSLANIQYFGAGTRLSVL.